This T cell receptor beta chain originates from a study of Ad26.COV2.S vaccination and SARS-CoV-2 variants. Study-level information: The authors gave Ad26.COV2.S intramuscularly, either once or twice 56 days apart.

Whole-study findings and limits: Greater spike-specific TCR breadth was seen in vaccine recipients than in placebo recipients.

With regard to this clone: Its antigen is not identified.

Germline V gene lookup returns CDR1 MDHEN and CDR2 SYDVKM. V was pared by 2 bases and J by 6 bases, with 10 bases between. The CDR3 extends over 13 amino acids. Treatment described: 15 to 20 received Ad26.COV2.S at low or high dose, single or two shots; 5 received placebo; per-sample allocation not given. It was on day 63 after the first vaccine or placebo injection that samples were taken. Recruitment in Boston yielded a donor of adult age, 18-55 years. An Ad26 vector was used to express Wuhan-strain SARS-CoV-2 spike as the vaccine. Assay used: immunoSEQ multiplex PCR; TCRdb lists only in-frame clones, some missing. The data contain some 410,000 clones, approximately 92% of them singletons.

This material consisted of peripheral blood, taken in a trial of Ad26.COV2.S vaccine versus placebo. This TCR was sampled from a person aged 18-65 years who received the Ad26.COV2.S COVID-19 vaccine or a placebo. This rearrangement joins TRBV28 to TRBJ1-2, with D possibly being TRBD1 (5 bases). CDR3 in DNA: TGTGCCAGCAGTTTACACCTAGGGGATGGCTACACCTTC. Translating gives CASSLHLGDGYTF.